A selection of T cell receptor beta chains follows, all from one sample in a study of blood T cell repertoires in COVID-19. Repertoires were generated with immunoSEQ multiplex PCR, while TCRdb's copy carries only in-frame clones and drops some. The table includes about 74,000 clones, over 70% detected once. Input material: peripheral blood. The receptors derive from an older man with acute or convalescent COVID-19. Each CDR3 is given without its conserved first and last residue. Not all rows give a size; the values are once, few, many and, for expanded clones, a class.

j_gene,v_gene,abundance,CDR3aa
TRBJ2-2,TRBV5-4,.,ASSAAGTLTGELF
TRBJ2-2,TRBV7-9,.,ASSLNAAGELF
TRBJ2-5,TRBV7-2,.,ASSVQRGETQY
TRBJ2-1,TRBV28,few,ASCGTGDDEQF
TRBJ1-1,TRBV19,.,ASSPRQSKNTEAF
TRBJ1-2,TRBV18,few,ASSAGTGVANYGYT
TRBJ2-7,TRBV18,.,ASSRGGYEQY
TRBJ1-3,TRBV12-3/TRBV12-4,once,ASTLSSGNTIY
TRBJ2-7,TRBV11-2,.,ASSLGTGQY
TRBJ2-7,TRBV18,few,ASSPALADYSYEQY
TRBJ2-5,TRBV2,.,AFETSAQETQY
TRBJ1-2,TRBV6-2/TRBV6-3,once,ASSYEEHYGYT
TRBJ1-5,TRBV6-5,once,ASSNIQGRQPQH
TRBJ2-5,TRBV11-2,large,ASSSRDTDPQETQY
TRBJ2-1,TRBV28,.,ASSRILTSGSNNEQF
TRBJ2-1,TRBV29-1,many,SVDGFGREDEQF
TRBJ1-5,TRBV23-1,.,ASSPPGDNQPQH
TRBJ2-1,TRBV12-3/TRBV12-4,.,ASRSYNEQF
TRBJ2-3,TRBV4-1,.,ASSQYRVPSTDTQY
TRBJ2-7,TRBV12-3/TRBV12-4,.,ASATYEQY
TRBJ2-5,TRBV7-3,.,ASSFNALAEGETQY
TRBJ2-1,TRBV7-9,once,ASSFSRESEQF
TRBJ2-1,TRBV20-1,.,SASRGSEQF
TRBJ1-5,TRBV3-1/TRBV3-2,.,ASSLSGQPQH
TRBJ2-1,TRBV10-3,.,AISRAGGPGNEQF
TRBJ2-5,TRBV6-1,.,ASSEGAAGAWGTQY
TRBJ1-2,TRBV7-9,many,ASSLGVAGSYGYT
TRBJ2-2,TRBV4-2,.,ASSPLAGPNTGELF
TRBJ2-2,TRBV7-3,.,ASSPGSGRSSTGELF
TRBJ2-7,TRBV28,.,ASSLPGLAAYEQY
TRBJ2-7,TRBV19,.,ASSPPRQTYEQY
TRBJ2-5,TRBV5-4,.,ASSLMSGETQY
TRBJ1-6,TRBV6-2/TRBV6-3,.,ASSYGWTGQPPPLH
TRBJ1-1,TRBV6-2/TRBV6-3,.,ASSSYRDTEAF
TRBJ1-1,TRBV19,many,ASIGQAIYHFTEAF
TRBJ2-7,TRBV7-2,.,ASSLGYKQGPYEQY
TRBJ2-5,TRBV19,.,ASSIVGTSSGTQY
TRBJ2-2,TRBV7-9,.,ASSPPVTNTGELF
TRBJ2-3,TRBV15,.,ATSRTLRGGGEPRDTQY
TRBJ2-7,TRBV20-1,.,SWGRDYEQY
TRBJ2-5,TRBV4-2,.,ASSLGGLAGYGETQY
TRBJ2-3,TRBV14,.,ASSLNTELWSTDTQY
TRBJ1-1,TRBV7-2,.,ASSLVQGVTEAF
TRBJ2-1,TRBV19,.,ASRKFSGRGNEQF
TRBJ1-3,TRBV7-3,.,ASSLQGGNTIY
TRBJ2-7,TRBV10-3,.,AISESLAGAEQY
TRBJ1-2,TRBV27,.,ASRTGGQGGYT
TRBJ2-1,TRBV29-1,once,SVEAQYNEQF
TRBJ1-4,TRBV28,once,ASSQREKLF
TRBJ2-7,TRBV27,.,ASSFLSSYEQY
TRBJ2-3,TRBV19,.,ASSGSGRGTQY